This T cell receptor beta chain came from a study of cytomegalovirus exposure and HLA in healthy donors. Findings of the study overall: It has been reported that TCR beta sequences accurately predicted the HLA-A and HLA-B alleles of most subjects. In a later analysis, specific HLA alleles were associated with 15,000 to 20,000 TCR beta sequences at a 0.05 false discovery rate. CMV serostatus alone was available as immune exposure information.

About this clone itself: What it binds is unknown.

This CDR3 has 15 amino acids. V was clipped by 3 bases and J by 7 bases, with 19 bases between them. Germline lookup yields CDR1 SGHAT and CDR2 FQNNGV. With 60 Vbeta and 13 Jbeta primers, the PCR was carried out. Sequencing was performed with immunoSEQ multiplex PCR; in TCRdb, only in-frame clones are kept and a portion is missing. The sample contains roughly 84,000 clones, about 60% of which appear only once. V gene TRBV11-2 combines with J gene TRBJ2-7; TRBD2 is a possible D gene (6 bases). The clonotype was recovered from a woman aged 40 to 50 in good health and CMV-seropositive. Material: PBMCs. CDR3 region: CASSFSPSDEFEQYF. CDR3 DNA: TGTGCCAGCAGCTTTTCCCCTAGCGATGAATTTGAGCAGTACTTC.